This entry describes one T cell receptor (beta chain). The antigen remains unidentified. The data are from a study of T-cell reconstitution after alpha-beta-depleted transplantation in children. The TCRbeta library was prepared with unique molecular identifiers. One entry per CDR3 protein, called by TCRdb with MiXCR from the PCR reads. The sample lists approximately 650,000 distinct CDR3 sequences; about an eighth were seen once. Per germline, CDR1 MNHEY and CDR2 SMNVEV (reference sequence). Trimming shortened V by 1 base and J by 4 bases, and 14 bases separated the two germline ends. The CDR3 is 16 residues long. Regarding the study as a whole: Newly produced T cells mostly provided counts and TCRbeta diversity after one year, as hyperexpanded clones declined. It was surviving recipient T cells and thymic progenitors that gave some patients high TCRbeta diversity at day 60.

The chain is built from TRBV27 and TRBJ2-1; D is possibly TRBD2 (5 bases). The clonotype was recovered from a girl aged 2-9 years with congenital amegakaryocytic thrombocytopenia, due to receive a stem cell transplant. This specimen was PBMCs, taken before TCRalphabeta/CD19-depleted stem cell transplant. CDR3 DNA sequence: TGTGCCAGCAGTTTATACGACAACGAGGGTTACAATGAGCAGTTCTTC. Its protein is CASSLYDNEGYNEQFF.